This T cell receptor beta chain was captured by sequencing in a study of OX40 agonist ivuxolimab in advanced cancers. Sequencing used immunoSEQ multiplex PCR; TCRdb keeps in-frame clones, though not all of them. The sample yields more than 55,000 clones, roughly four fifths seen once. This clone appeared once. The material sequenced was CD4+ or CD8+ T cells sorted from blood, taken in a trial of the OX40 agonist ivuxolimab. This TCR was sampled from an adult with an advanced solid tumor such as melanoma, head and neck, liver or kidney cancer.

The CDR3 DNA is TGTGCCAGTAGTTCCCGGGACACCTACAATGAGCAGTTCTTC. This codes for CASSSRDTYNEQFF. V usage is TRBV19 and J usage is TRBJ2-1, with D maybe TRBD1 (6 bases). The germline V gene has CDR1 LNHDA and CDR2 SQIVND (reference sequence). The CDR3 is made up of 14 amino acids. The germline V and J ends were trimmed by 5 bases and 2 bases, with 10 bases remaining between them.